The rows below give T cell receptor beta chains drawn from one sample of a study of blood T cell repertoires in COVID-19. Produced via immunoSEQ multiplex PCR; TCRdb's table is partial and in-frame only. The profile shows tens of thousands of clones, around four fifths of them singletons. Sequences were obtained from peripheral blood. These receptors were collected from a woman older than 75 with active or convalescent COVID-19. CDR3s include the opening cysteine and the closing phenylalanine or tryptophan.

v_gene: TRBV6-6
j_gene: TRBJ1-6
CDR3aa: CASSSPGQGSSPLHF

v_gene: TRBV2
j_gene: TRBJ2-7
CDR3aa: CASSTLTSGRPYEQYF

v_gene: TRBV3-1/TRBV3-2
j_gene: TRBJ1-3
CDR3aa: CASSQSIPSSSGNTIYF

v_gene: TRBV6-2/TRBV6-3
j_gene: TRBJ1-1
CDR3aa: CASSNTPGSDRAAFF

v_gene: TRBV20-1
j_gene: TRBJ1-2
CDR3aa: CSAESGYGYTF

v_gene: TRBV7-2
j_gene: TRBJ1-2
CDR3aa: CASSFFGGNGYTF

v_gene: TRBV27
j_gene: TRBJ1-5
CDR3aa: CAPLRQGKGQPQHF

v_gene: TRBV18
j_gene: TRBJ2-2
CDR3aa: CASSQQGARTGELFF

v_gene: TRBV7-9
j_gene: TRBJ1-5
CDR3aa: CASSPQGNQPQHF

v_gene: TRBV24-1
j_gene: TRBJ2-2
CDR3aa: CATSGLGSTGELFF

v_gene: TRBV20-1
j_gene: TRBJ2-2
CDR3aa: CSASDRQGANTGELFF

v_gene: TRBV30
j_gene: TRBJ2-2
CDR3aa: CAWSGGHGELFF

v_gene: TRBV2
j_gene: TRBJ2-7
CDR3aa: CAVTNPDSYEQYF

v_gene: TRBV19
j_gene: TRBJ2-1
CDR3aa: CASSMGTSPNEQFF

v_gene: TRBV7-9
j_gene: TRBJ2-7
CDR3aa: CATDGRGSSYEQYF

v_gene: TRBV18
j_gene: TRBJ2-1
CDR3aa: CASSRRTSGTSNEQFF

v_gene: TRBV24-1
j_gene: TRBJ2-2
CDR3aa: CATSVRDRSTGELFF

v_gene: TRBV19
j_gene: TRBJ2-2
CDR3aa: CASSIGTDYGELFF

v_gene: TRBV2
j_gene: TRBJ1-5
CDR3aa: CASRAGPTGGQPQHF

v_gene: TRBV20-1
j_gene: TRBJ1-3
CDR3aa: CSASTPSFGNTIYF

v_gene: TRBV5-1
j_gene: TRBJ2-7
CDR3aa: CASSLGTSGYEQYF

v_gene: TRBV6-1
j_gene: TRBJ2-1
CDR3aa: CASSAIAGFGANEQFF

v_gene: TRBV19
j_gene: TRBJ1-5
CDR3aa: CASSGQEHQPQHF

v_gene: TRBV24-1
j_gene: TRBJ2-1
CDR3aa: CATSDFKSEQFF

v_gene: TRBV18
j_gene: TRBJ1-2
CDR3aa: CASSPREKDGYTF

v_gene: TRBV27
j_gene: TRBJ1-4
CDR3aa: CASSSTGTVINEKLFF

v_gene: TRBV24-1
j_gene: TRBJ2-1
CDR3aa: CATSDPRTGSNEQFF

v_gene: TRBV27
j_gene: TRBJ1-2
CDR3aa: CASSLTQGYGYTF

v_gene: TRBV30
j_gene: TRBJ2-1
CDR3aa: CALMEGWNEQFF